This T cell receptor beta chain was retrieved from a study of T cells of healthy individuals. Each CDR3 protein gets one entry after TCRdb re-called the 5' RACE reads with MiXCR. Counted here are 65,000 to 90,000 distinct CDR3 sequences, about 4.8% occurring once; the ten biggest clones make up roughly 7.5%. This clonotype has a count of ten or more. Germline V CDR1 and CDR2: SGHTA, FQGNSA. The CDR3 is 13 amino acids. V gave up 5 bases and J gave up 10 bases, with 15 bases separating them. The rearrangement links TRBV7-2 to TRBJ2-1; D not resolved. This receptor was obtained from a female donor in good health. In DNA form, the CDR3 reads TGTGCCAGCAGCCTAGGGCAAGGGTGGGAGCAGTTCTTC. Translating gives CASSLGQGWEQFF.